The entry below describes one TCR beta chain. Ten or more counts support this clonotype. It lacks a known antigen. No much larger clone exists at a distance of one base, and base qualities are not known. Ophthalmopathy patients were characterized by moderately to severely active disease, a Clinical Activity Score of at least 3, a NOSPECS grade of at least 4, and a disease duration under 3 months. Patients with other autoimmune diseases, uncontrolled infections, pregnancy or lactation were excluded. Diagnosis relied on clinical symptoms, serum thyroxine, TRAb, thyroid ultrasound and orbital computed tomography. Ficoll-Paque density gradient centrifugation was used to isolate PBMCs from approximately 10 ml of fresh peripheral blood. Total RNA was extracted using Trizol reagent, and RNA quality was checked on an Agilent 2100 Bioanalyzer. For repertoire sequencing, TCR beta CDR3 regions were amplified from RNA transcripts. The first round was an RT-PCR using HTBI primers with the Qiagen OneStep RT-PCR kit, and this first round was followed by a second-round multiplex PCR, then size selection and purification. Sequencing of the libraries was carried out on an Illumina HiSeq2000 in paired-end mode with 100 bp reads. The authors' pipeline ran thus. SOAPnuke was used for read processing, and reads with adapters, uncalled bases, a mean Phred below 15, or no exact constant-primer or identifier match were discarded. High-quality paired reads were merged with COPE v1.2.5. Clonotypes were defined as unique nucleotide sequences and were aligned to IMGT TRB V, D and J references using MiTCR v1.1. The analysis was limited to V-J combinations with a frequency above 0.0001, which together covered 99.2% of repertoires. For each V-J combination, a TCR clonal expansion and chaos score was defined as F50 clonal expansion divided by the chaos observed in the TCRdist matrix. Welch's t-statistics and random forest were used to narrow the features down to about a dozen V-J combinations, which were then fed into a naive Bayes classifier. The similarity between thyroid and blood repertoires was quantified using the Morisita-Horn index. TCRdb's own reprocessing of the public reads used fastp at Q25 and MiXCR and kept productive beta chains. One record per CDR3 amino acid sequence lists the most common genes and DNA. The V and J calls here are based on TCRdb, not the publication. This sample comprises about 640,000 distinct CDR3 sequences, roughly two fifths of them detected only once. The ten top clones hold over 2.5% of the sample.

Looking up the germline V gene (reference sequence) yields CDR1 DFQATT and CDR2 SNEGSKA. Trimming removed 0 bases from V and 2 bases from J, leaving 8 bases between the germline ends. Spanning cysteine to phenylalanine, the CDR3 consists of 13 amino acids. The sequence is cut down to CDR3 DNA, 39 bases in frame from base 1. The entry originates in a study of Graves' ophthalmopathy and Graves' hyperthyroidism (dated by TCRdb to 2016 to 2018). For the study in its entirety: Peripheral blood was collected at initial diagnosis, before any treatment. The study used TCR beta repertoire signatures to distinguish Graves' ophthalmopathy from Graves' hyperthyroidism and to predict progression to ophthalmopathy. In five or six hyperthyroidism patients, T-cell repertoires of thyroid tissue and blood were compared. Following sample collection, hyperthyroidism patients were given methimazole at a starting dose of 30 mg daily, and ophthalmopathy patients were given high-dose intravenous methylprednisolone. An independent validation cohort comprised roughly 20 hyperthyroidism patients and over 15 patients who later progressed from hyperthyroidism to ophthalmopathy. In total, 135 blood samples were TCR-sequenced: approximately 42 ophthalmopathy, under 85 hyperthyroidism and some 17 hyperthyroidism-to-ophthalmopathy patients. To explore V-J signatures that separate ophthalmopathy from hyperthyroidism, a discovery set of about 96 patients was enrolled, consisting of under 50 with ophthalmopathy and roughly 57 with stable hyperthyroidism.

Study-wide conclusions, independent of this receptor: In cross-validation, the 13-signature model distinguished ophthalmopathy from stable hyperthyroidism with 85% to 90% sensitivity and approximately 81% specificity, and in the test set the corresponding values were about 80% and 75%. Most expanded thyroid clonotypes with frequency above 0.001 were also detected in blood, suggesting blood repertoires may reflect the thyroid immune response. Sample size was not statistically predetermined, and group allocation was not concealed from the investigators. In validation, the model predicted ophthalmopathy progression with 55% to 71% sensitivity and roughly 72% specificity; eleven to twelve predicted patients were CT-confirmed with GO in a median of approximately 6.5 months.

This TCR was recovered from an adult man with Graves' ophthalmopathy. The sequencing input was peripheral blood. The chain couples TRBV20-1 to TRBJ2-7, with TRBD2 perhaps the D gene, on 6 matching bases. The nucleotides read TGCAGTGCTAGAGATGGGGGGACCTACGAGCAGTACTTC. Its amino acids are CSARDGGTYEQYF.